The sequence of this T cell receptor (beta chain) was determined in a study of siplizumab effects on memory and regulatory T cells. Clones were read by immunoSEQ multiplex PCR, and TCRdb kept only the in-frame ones, dropping some. The sample includes about 97,000 clones, around 90% of them seen just once. Study-level points and caveats: Naive T cells apparently outstripped memory cells in diversity and seemed major alloresponse contributors. Unstimulated subsets were the mapping target of only a minor fraction of alloreactive clones.

With regard to this clone: The antigen remains undetermined.

Sequencing was done on a sample of non-Treg CD4+ T cells sorted from blood. The receptor was derived from a human donor in good health.

This CDR3 is CASSEQGERGYTF. As DNA, the CDR3 is TGTGCCAGCAGTGAACAGGGGGAGAGAGGCTACACCTTC. The chain carries TRBV6-1 and TRBJ1-2; TRBD1 matches 7 bases. Germline V gene sequence: CDR1 MNHNS, CDR2 SASEGT. V lost 2 bases, J lost 8 bases, and 5 bases stayed unmatched. CDR3 length: 13 amino acids.